This T cell receptor beta chain was documented in a study of T-cell memory formation after mild COVID-19. Overall study: TCR clusters were mostly confined to one donor each.

This CDR3 has 15 residues. V shed 6 bases and J 2 bases; nucleotides not matched to a gene: 9. This clonotype was recorded at least ten times. The antigen is unknown. Notes on the study in general: Clones that got smaller from day 15 to 85 had even CD4/CD8, while clones growing later tipped toward CD4+. Several responding clones turned up in pre-infection memory, indicating that cross-reactive memory may have taken part. Among CD4+ contracting clones, most were CM and EM, and CD8+ ones EMRA.

TCRdb processed the 5' RACE reads anew with MiXCR; each CDR3 protein has one entry. The sample lists some 150,000 distinct CDR3 sequences; 6% to 7% were seen once. This rearrangement joins TRBV12-3 or TRBV12-4 to TRBJ2-7; 8 bases line up with TRBD2. The specimen sequenced was PBMCs or a T cell subset sorted from them (not recorded which). This clonotype originated in an adult woman who had mild COVID-19 (a few samples of this study predate the infection). Cell type and time point are not known. The CDR3 bases are TGTGCCAGCAGCGGCGGGGGGCTAGAAGCCTACGAGCAGTACTTC. Amino acids: CASSGGGLEAYEQYF.